These T cell receptor beta chains were read from a single sample in a study of cytomegalovirus exposure and HLA in healthy donors. TCRdb keeps only in-frame clones here, not all; method: immunoSEQ multiplex PCR. The table lists 110,000 to 150,000 clones, about 72% of them singletons, with 2.1% in the top ten. Sample: PBMCs. The origin of the receptors is a middle-aged man in good health and CMV-seronegative. CDR3s include the opening cysteine and the closing phenylalanine or tryptophan. A D gene is named only where the DNA matches it firmly. Size is omitted from some rows. Given values are once, few, many or a class for expanded clones.

d_call clone_size j_call v_call cdr3_aa cdr3_nt
TRBD2 . TRBJ2-6 TRBV5-1 CASSLSGSGANVLTF TGCGCCAGCAGCTTAAGCGGGAGTGGGGCCAACGTCCTGACTTTC
TRBD1 . TRBJ2-5 TRBV5-8 CASSLRTGRQETQYF TGTGCCAGCAGCTTGCGGACAGGACGCCAAGAGACCCAGTACTTC
. . TRBJ1-2 TRBV10-3 CAISDGLQGGHGYTF TGTGCCATCAGTGATGGGTTACAGGGTGGTCATGGCTACACCTTC
TRBD2 . TRBJ2-3 TRBV5-1 CASSFSGSLTDTQYF TGCGCCAGCAGCTTTAGCGGGAGCCTCACAGATACGCAGTATTTT
. . TRBJ2-7 TRBV4-1 CASSRDISYEQYF TGCGCCAGCAGCCGGGACATCTCCTACGAGCAGTACTTC
. . TRBJ2-1 TRBV2 CASSEWAGKRFF TGTGCCAGCAGTGAGTGGGCCGGGAAGCGGTTCTTC
TRBD1 few TRBJ1-6 TRBV5-6 CASSSLTGDYNSPLHF TGTGCCAGCAGCTCACTGACAGGGGATTATAATTCACCCCTCCACTTT
TRBD1 once TRBJ1-1 TRBV4-1 CASSQVERQGILNTEAFF TGCGCCAGCAGCCAAGTTGAGAGACAGGGAATTTTGAACACTGAAGCTTTCTTT
TRBD1 . TRBJ2-7 TRBV6-1 CASYRQGFPYEQYF TGTGCCAGCTACCGACAGGGATTTCCCTACGAGCAGTACTTC
TRBD1 . TRBJ1-3 TRBV7-8 CASSADRGGNTIYF TGTGCCAGCAGCGCGGACAGGGGGGGAAACACCATATATTTT
TRBD2 . TRBJ2-5 TRBV6-6 CASRRLAGTQETQYF TGTGCCAGCAGGCGACTAGCGGGGACCCAAGAGACCCAGTACTTC
. . TRBJ2-5 TRBV9 CASSGPGSQETQYF TGTGCCAGCAGCGGCCCCGGGAGCCAAGAGACCCAGTACTTC
. . TRBJ2-7 TRBV4-3 CASSPPNNEQYF TGCGCCAGCAGCCCCCCGAACAACGAGCAGTACTTC
. . TRBJ2-7 TRBV11-3 CASSEGGREQYF TGTGCCAGCAGCGAGGGGGGGCGCGAGCAGTACTTC
TRBD1 few TRBJ1-2 TRBV30 CAWRDRGRNGYPF TGTGCCTGGAGAGACAGGGGGAGAAATGGCTACCCCTTC
TRBD1 . TRBJ2-1 TRBV9 CASSTTGTGGSYNEQFF TGTGCCAGCAGCACCACCGGGACAGGGGGCTCCTACAATGAGCAGTTCTTC
TRBD2 . TRBJ2-7 TRBV6-6 CASSYERGIYEQYF TGTGCCAGCAGTTACGAGCGGGGGATCTACGAGCAGTACTTC
TRBD1 few TRBJ1-5 TRBV5-6 CARRQGHQPQHF TGTGCCAGAAGACAGGGGCATCAGCCCCAGCATTTT
TRBD2 few TRBJ2-5 TRBV5-1 CASSPRLAGGQETQYF TGCGCCAGCAGCCCTAGACTAGCGGGGGGCCAAGAGACCCAGTACTTC
. . TRBJ2-2 TRBV6-6 CATTPVQGFNTGELFF TGTGCCACCACGCCGGTGCAGGGGTTCAACACCGGGGAGCTGTTTTTT
TRBD1 few TRBJ2-5 TRBV12-5 CASGSGTGEETQYF TGTGCTAGTGGTTCCGGGACAGGGGAGGAGACCCAGTACTTC
TRBD2 . TRBJ2-1 TRBV2 CASRREGDYNEQFF TGTGCCAGCAGGCGGGAGGGAGACTACAATGAGCAGTTCTTC
TRBD1 . TRBJ1-2 TRBV5-6 CASSHDRGGLSSYGYTF TGTGCCAGCAGCCATGACAGGGGGGGCCTCTCTAGCTATGGCTACACCTTC
TRBD2 once TRBJ2-3 TRBV4-2 CASSQDVAGGSDTQYF TGTGCCAGCAGCCAAGACGTAGCGGGAGGGTCAGATACGCAGTATTTT
. . TRBJ1-2 TRBV28 CASSYGGALYGYTF TGTGCCAGCAGTTATGGGGGGGCACTTTATGGCTACACCTTC
TRBD1 . TRBJ2-1 TRBV4-3 CASSQEQGQGGNEQFF TGCGCCAGCAGCCAAGAGCAGGGACAGGGAGGTAATGAGCAGTTCTTC
. once TRBJ2-2 TRBV6-1 CASSVLHTDTGELFF TGTGCCAGCAGTGTCCTCCACACAGACACCGGGGAGCTGTTTTTT
. few TRBJ1-2 TRBV9 CASSVADRSNYGYTF TGTGCCAGCAGCGTAGCTGACAGGTCTAACTATGGCTACACCTTC
. few TRBJ1-1 TRBV5-1 CASSLSGRYTEAFF TGCGCCAGCAGCTTGTCAGGGCGGTACACTGAAGCTTTCTTT
. . TRBJ2-5 TRBV18 CASSPAVQETQYF TGTGCCAGCTCACCAGCAGTCCAAGAGACCCAGTACTTC
TRBD1 . TRBJ1-2 TRBV5-4 CASSPPHQQGIDGYPF TGTGCCAGCAGCCCTCCACACCAACAGGGGATTGATGGCTACCCCTTC
TRBD1 few TRBJ2-3 TRBV5-1 CASSARDRITDTQYF TGCGCCAGCAGCGCCCGGGACAGGATCACAGATACGCAGTATTTT
. few TRBJ2-7 TRBV30 CAWSNNREKTYEQYF TGTGCCTGGAGTAACAACCGGGAAAAAACCTACGAGCAGTACTTC
. few TRBJ2-1 TRBV9 CASSVGGVPNEQFF TGTGCCAGCAGCGTAGGGGGGGTACCCAATGAGCAGTTCTTC
TRBD1 . TRBJ1-2 TRBV5-1 CASSLGQGSYGYTF TGCGCCAGCAGCTTGGGACAGGGGTCCTATGGCTACACCTTC
. few TRBJ2-3 TRBV2 CASRVSSAPDTQYF TGTGCCAGCAGGGTTTCTAGCGCCCCAGATACGCAGTATTTT
TRBD2 . TRBJ2-1 TRBV4-1 CASSPRLAGEQFF TGCGCCAGCAGCCCCCGACTAGCGGGAGAGCAGTTCTTC
TRBD1 once TRBJ2-7 TRBV27 CASSTYRGPYEQYF TGTGCCAGCAGTACGTACAGGGGCCCCTACGAGCAGTACTTC
TRBD2 . TRBJ2-3 TRBV11-2 CASSLDRLAGDTQYF TGTGCCAGCAGCTTAGATCGGCTAGCGGGAGATACGCAGTATTTT
. once TRBJ2-3 TRBV27 CASSLPTGQISTDTQYF TGTGCCAGCAGTCTCCCCACCGGACAAATTAGCACAGATACGCAGTATTTT
TRBD2 . TRBJ2-6 TRBV5-1 CASSPGTSGYSGANVLTF TGCGCCAGCAGCCCCGGGACTAGCGGGTACTCTGGGGCCAACGTCCTGACTTTC
TRBD2 . TRBJ2-5 TRBV6-5 CASSYSGGRAGETQYF TGTGCCAGCAGTTACTCGGGAGGGAGGGCCGGGGAGACCCAGTACTTC
. . TRBJ1-5 TRBV30 CAWEDRQSNQPQNF TGTGCCTGGGAAGACAGACAAAGCAATCAGCCCCAGAATTTT
. . TRBJ1-1 TRBV19 CASRSEEAFF TGTGCCAGTAGAAGCGAAGAAGCTTTCTTT
TRBD1 few TRBJ2-7 TRBV9 CASSAGQGDYEQYF TGTGCCAGCAGCGCCGGACAGGGAGACTACGAGCAGTACTTC
TRBD2 once TRBJ2-3 TRBV6-5 CASSLAPSGSPDTQYF TGTGCCAGCAGTTTAGCCCCTAGCGGGAGCCCAGATACGCAGTATTTT
TRBD2 . TRBJ2-5 TRBV5-1 CASSLEGTSGVETQYF TGCGCCAGCAGCTTGGAGGGGACTAGCGGGGTAGAGACCCAGTACTTC
TRBD1 . TRBJ2-3 TRBV2 CASTGQGTSTDTQYF TGTGCCAGCACCGGACAGGGGACTTCCACAGATACGCAGTATTTT
TRBD2 . TRBJ2-3 TRBV9 CASSVEAGGSDTQYF TGTGCCAGCAGCGTAGAGGCGGGAGGCTCGGATACGCAGTATTTT
. few TRBJ2-7 TRBV10-3 CAITAGQGGHEQYF TGTGCCATCACGGCCGGCCAGGGGGGCCACGAGCAGTACTTC
TRBD2 . TRBJ2-2 TRBV9 CASSVAYRDGAGGPFSSGELFF TGTGCCAGCAGCGTAGCCTACAGGGATGGAGCGGGGGGGCCTTTTTCTAGCGGGGAGCTGTTTTTT
TRBD2 . TRBJ2-2 TRBV2 CASTVGGSRTGELFF TGTGCCAGCACGGTGGGCGGGAGTAGGACCGGGGAGCTGTTTTTT
TRBD1 . TRBJ1-1 TRBV5-1 CASSLGGTANTEAFF TGCGCCAGCAGCTTGGGGGGGACAGCGAACACTGAAGCTTTCTTT
. . TRBJ1-1 TRBV5-1 CASSLLSTDTEAFF TGCGCCAGCAGCTTGTTGTCGACAGACACTGAAGCTTTCTTT
TRBD1 . TRBJ2-5 TRBV11-2 CASSPRTGGEETQYF TGTGCCAGCAGCCCAAGGACAGGGGGCGAAGAGACCCAGTACTTC
. . TRBJ1-5 TRBV5-1 CASSLTGNQPQHF TGCGCCAGCAGCTTGACAGGCAATCAGCCCCAGCATTTT